The present TCR beta chain was sequenced within a study of T cells in women clearing cervical HPV infection. Average input was roughly 1,200 ng genomic DNA for immunoSEQ TCR beta CDR3 amplification. The method was immunoSEQ multiplex PCR; TCRdb's version includes in-frame clones alone and lacks a portion of them. Recorded for this sample: 23,000 or so clones. Study conclusions and caveats: CIN3+ cases had significantly higher TCR repertoire richness than controls, but evenness did not differ. Effector/memory and HPV-specific T cells were not isolated, and association timing is unknown.

Each participant carried one incident cervical HPV16 infection only. Comment on this clone: Its antigen is undetermined.

Sequenced sample: blood buffy coat. This sequence originates from a woman aged 18 to 69 with a cervical HPV16 infection that either progressed to CIN3+ or cleared (not recorded which).

The CDR3 bases that were read are TGTGCCACCAAATCGGACAGGGGAAAA. This gives the protein CATKSDRGK. The whole CDR3 sequence is CATKSDRGKAFF. This rearrangement joins TRBV10-3 to TRBJ1-1, with 9 bases lining up with TRBD1. Read data end 3 residues before the CDR3 end; the end is taken from the germline J gene. This CDR3 is built from 12 residues. The germline V gene encodes CDR1 ENHRY and CDR2 SYGVKD.